This TCR beta chain stems from a study of control samples from healthy donors and cancer patients. The CDR3 runs to 15 residues. Trimming stripped 0 bases from V and 4 bases from J, with 13 bases between. Germline V lookup: CDR1 SGHNT, CDR2 YYREEE (reference sequence). Profiling relied on immunoSEQ multiplex PCR, and the TCRdb table lists in-frame clones only, not all of them. The sample contains 95,000 to 150,000 clones, roughly 90% of which appear only once. The clonotype comes from a man in his fifties in good health. The V call is TRBV5-4, the J call TRBJ2-5; perhaps D is TRBD1 or TRBD2 (6 bases each). Sequences were obtained from blood. CDR3 nucleotide sequence: TGTGCCAGCAGCTTGGGGGGGCGGGGCGGAGAGACCCAGTACTTC. Translated: CASSLGGRGGETQYF.